This TCR beta chain was sequenced in a study of T-cell reconstitution after alpha-beta-depleted transplantation in children. Study-wide results and caveats: There were some patients whose high TCRbeta diversity at day 60 came from surviving recipient T cells and thymic progenitors. Several hundred expanded graft clones reportedly gave rise to the alpha-beta T cells present about two months after transplant.

This sample's TCRbeta library carried unique molecular identifier barcodes. Each CDR3 protein gets one entry after TCRdb re-called the PCR reads with MiXCR. The sample holds 500,000 to 750,000 distinct CDR3 sequences, 10% to 15% seen once. Details on this clonotype: Its antigen is still unknown.

The receptor comes from a male patient between 10 and 17 years old who had a stem cell transplant for acute myeloid leukemia, so the T cells may come from the graft donor. The input for sequencing was PBMCs, mostly from graft donor cells, taken 360 days after TCRalphabeta/CD19-depleted stem cell transplant.

CDR3 residues: CASSQEGRGDQPQHF. The CDR3 DNA sequence: TGCGCCAGCAGCCAAGAAGGGAGGGGTGATCAGCCCCAGCATTTT. J is TRBJ1-5 and V is TRBV4-3; TRBD1 might be the D (5 bases). The germline V gene has CDR1 LGHNA and CDR2 YSLEER. V lost 0 bases to trimming and J lost 5 bases, with 11 bases between them. CDR3 size: 15 residues.